This TCR beta chain is from a study of early T cells in non-severe SARS-CoV-2 infection (dated by TCRdb to about 2021). Describing the broader study: Bulk RNA from unsorted whole blood was used for TCR sequencing, so alpha and beta chains could not be paired.

Study-wide findings and limitations: VDJdb matching was skewed toward anti-spike CD8 responses and likely underestimated virus-specific expansions, missing private and CD4 specificities.

The junction carries 8 bases between V and J, which are trimmed by 0 bases and 3 bases respectively. For CDR1 and CDR2, the germline V gene lists KGHSH and LQKENI. The CDR3 runs 14 residues from the cysteine to the phenylalanine. The only DNA kept is the CDR3, 42 bases in frame from the first base. This clonotype was counted between two and nine times. The specificity of this receptor is unknown. Base qualities are not at hand, and no much larger clone is one base apart. Library construction relied on 5' RACE. This sample was sequenced with a NextSeq 500. In the TCR library protocol, unique molecular identifiers were attached to individual cDNA molecules to correct for PCR bias and sequencing error. TCR alpha and beta chains were both sequenced, and the abundances of alpha and beta sequences in each sample were closely correlated with each other. Regarding the original processing steps: Decombinator V4 was used to annotate the V gene, J gene and CDR3 of the TCR sequences. TCRs were defined as expanded if a significant change between any two time points was detected under a Poisson model with p below 0.0001. TCR abundances were normalised to the total number of TCRs sequenced in each sample and reported as counts per million. MAIT TCRs were defined by TRAV1-2 paired with TRAJ12, TRAJ20 or TRAJ33, and iNKT TCRs by TRAV10 paired with TRAJ18. A search of VDJdb, accessed on 1 November 2021, was run for TCRs annotated to CMV, EBV and SARS-CoV-2, with TCRs annotated for multiple antigens excluded. TCRdb took the public reads, trimmed them with fastp at Q25, ran MiXCR for clone calling and kept in-frame beta chains. One record per CDR3 amino acid sequence lists the most common genes and DNA. V and J calls and clone size were set by TCRdb, not the authors. This sample lists approximately 79,000 distinct CDR3 sequences; roughly 13% were detected once. The ten largest clones take up approximately 6% of the sample.

A case-control design nested within a healthcare worker cohort in London, UK, was used, with weekly nasopharyngeal swab PCR tests and blood sampling performed. Between 23 and 31 March 2020, the week of the UK lockdown, healthcare workers were enrolled and then followed up weekly for as long as 16 weeks. Sequenced material: whole blood. The rearrangement joined TRBV18 to TRBJ1-1; the D gene lacks a confident call. This receptor was obtained from an adult who was a healthcare worker with PCR-confirmed SARS-CoV-2 infection or an uninfected control (not recorded which). The bases read TGTGCCAGCTCACCACCTAATACGGACACTGAAGCTTTCTTT. Translated, this gives CASSPPNTDTEAFF.